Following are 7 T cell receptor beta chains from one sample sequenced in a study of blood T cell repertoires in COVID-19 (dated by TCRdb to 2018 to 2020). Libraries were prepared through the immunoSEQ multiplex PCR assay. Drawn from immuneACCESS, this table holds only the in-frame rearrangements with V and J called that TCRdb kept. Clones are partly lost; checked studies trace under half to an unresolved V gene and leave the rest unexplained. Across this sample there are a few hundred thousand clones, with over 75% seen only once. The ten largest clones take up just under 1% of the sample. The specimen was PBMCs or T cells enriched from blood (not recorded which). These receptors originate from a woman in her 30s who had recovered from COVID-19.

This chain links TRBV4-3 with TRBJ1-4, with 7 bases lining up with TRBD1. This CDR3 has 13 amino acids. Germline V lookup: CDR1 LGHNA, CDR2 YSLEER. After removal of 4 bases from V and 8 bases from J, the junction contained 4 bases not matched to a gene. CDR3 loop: CASSLDRAEKLFF. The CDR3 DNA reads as TGCGCCAGCAGCCTTGACAGGGCGGAAAAACTGTTTTTT.

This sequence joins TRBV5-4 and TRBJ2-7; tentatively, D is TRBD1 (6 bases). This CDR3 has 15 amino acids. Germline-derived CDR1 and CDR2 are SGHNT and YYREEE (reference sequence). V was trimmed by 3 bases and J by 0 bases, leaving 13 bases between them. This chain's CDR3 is CASSSRQASSYEQYF. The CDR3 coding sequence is TGTGCCAGCAGCTCCCGACAGGCGAGCTCCTACGAGCAGTACTTC.

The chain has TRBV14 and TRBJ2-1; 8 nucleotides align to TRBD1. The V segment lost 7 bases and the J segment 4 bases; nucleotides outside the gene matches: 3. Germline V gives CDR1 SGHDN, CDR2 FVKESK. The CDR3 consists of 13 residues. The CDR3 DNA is TGTGCCAGCACCGGGACAGGTTACAATGAGCAGTTCTTC. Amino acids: CASTGTGYNEQFF.

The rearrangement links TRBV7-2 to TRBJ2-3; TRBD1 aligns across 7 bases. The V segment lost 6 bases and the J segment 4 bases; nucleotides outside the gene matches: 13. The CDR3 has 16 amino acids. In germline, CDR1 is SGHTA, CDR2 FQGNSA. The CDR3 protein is CASRPRTGPPPDTQYF. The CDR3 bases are TGTGCCAGCAGACCTCGGACAGGACCCCCCCCAGATACGCAGTATTTT.

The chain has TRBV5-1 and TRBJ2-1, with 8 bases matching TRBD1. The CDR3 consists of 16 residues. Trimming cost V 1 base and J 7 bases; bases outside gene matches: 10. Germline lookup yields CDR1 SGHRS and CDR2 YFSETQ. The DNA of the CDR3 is TGCGCCAGCAGCTTGAGGGCCCCGGGACAGGTGAATGAGCAGTTCTTC. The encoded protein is CASSLRAPGQVNEQFF.

CDR3 amino acids: CASSLRQGLTGELFF. CDR3 DNA sequence: TGTGCCAGCAGTTTACGGCAGGGTCTCACCGGGGAGCTGTTTTTT. The chain recombines TRBV27 with TRBJ2-2, with D possibly being TRBD1 (5 bases). The CDR3 covers 15 residues. V lost 2 bases and J lost 4, with 11 bases in between. CDR1 MNHEY and CDR2 SMNVEV come from the germline V gene (reference sequence).

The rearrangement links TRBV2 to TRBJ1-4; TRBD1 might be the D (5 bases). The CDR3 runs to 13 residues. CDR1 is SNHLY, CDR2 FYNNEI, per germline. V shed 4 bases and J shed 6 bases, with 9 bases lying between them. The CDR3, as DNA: TGTGCCAGCAGTGCGGGGGTCTATGAAAAACTGTTTTTT. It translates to CASSAGVYEKLFF.